The 20 T cell receptor beta chains below come from one sample, sequenced in a study of CD8 T cells in Susac syndrome (dated by TCRdb to about 2019). Library method: the immunoSEQ multiplex PCR assay. RNA was extracted using the RNeasy kit, and about 0.45 to 1 ug of the RNA was reverse transcribed with random hexamers. In-frame beta chains were kept once TCRdb had trimmed the public reads at Q25 with fastp and called clones with MiXCR. Rows with a matching CDR3 protein are joined into one entry that keeps the most common DNA and genes. A total of around 53,000 distinct CDR3 sequences appear in this sample, approximately 95% of them only once. About 0.8% of the sample is taken by the ten largest. Sample: CD8+ T cells from PBMCs. These receptors were collected from a human donor with Susac syndrome.

This clonotype was detected only once. The chain has TRBV20-1 and TRBJ1-2; D might be TRBD1 (5 bases). V was cut by 6 bases and J by 3 bases, with 14 bases left in between. CDR1 DFQATT and CDR2 SNEGSKA come from the germline V gene (reference sequence). The CDR3 covers 13 residues. The CDR3 region has the DNA TGCAGTGCCACTTCCGGGACTGACTATGGCTACACCTTC. Its translation is CSATSGTDYGYTF.

This clonotype was observed a single time. This chain uses TRBV2 with TRBJ2-7; 7 nucleotides line up with TRBD1. CDR1 and CDR2 (germline): SNHLY, FYNNEI. Trimming cost V 9 bases and J 0 bases; bases outside gene matches: 8. CDR3 size: 14 residues. The CDR3 sequence is CASLGGLSSYEQYF. For the CDR3, the DNA is TGTGCCAGTTTAGGGGGCCTGAGCTCCTACGAGCAGTACTTC.

The V gene is TRBV7-9, the J gene TRBJ1-5; the D is unclear. V was trimmed by 4 bases and J by 7 bases, leaving 8 bases between them. The CDR3 is 12 residues long. From germline, CDR1 is SEHNR and CDR2 FQNEAQ (reference sequence). This CDR3 reads CASSSNLQPQHF. For the CDR3, the DNA is TGTGCCAGCAGCTCCAATCTCCAGCCCCAGCATTTT.

V gene TRBV2 combines with J gene TRBJ2-2; D is perhaps TRBD2 (5 bases). This CDR3 is built from 14 residues. Looked up from germline, CDR1 is SNHLY and CDR2 is FYNNEI. The V end was cut by 3 bases, the J end by 6 bases, with 11 bases between. The CDR3 DNA follows: TGTGCCAGCAGTGAGGCCCTCGGGGCCGGGGAGCTGTTTTTT. Translation gives CASSEALGAGELFF.

The sample holds a few counts of this clonotype. The chain uses TRBV7-9 and TRBJ1-6, with D tentatively TRBD1 (6 bases). The germline V gene has CDR1 SEHNR and CDR2 FQNEAQ (reference sequence). V shed 1 base and J shed 7 bases, with 8 bases lying between them. The CDR3 length is 14 residues. The CDR3 DNA reads as TGTGCCAGCAGCTTAGGAGGGGGGAATTCACCCCTCCACTTT. This encodes CASSLGGGNSPLHF.

The V and J genes are TRBV6-5 and TRBJ1-2, with TRBD1 as a possible D gene (6 bases). V lost 7 bases to trimming and J lost 5 bases, with 14 bases between them. This CDR3 is 13 amino acids long. The germline V gene encodes CDR1 MNHEY and CDR2 SVGAGI. The DNA for the CDR3 is TGTGCCAGCATGGGGGGGCAATTATATGGCTACACCTTC. Protein product: CASMGGQLYGYTF.

This sequence joins TRBV12-3 or TRBV12-4 and TRBJ2-1; the D is unclear. The CDR3 runs to 13 residues. V was cut by 2 bases and J by 9 bases, with 11 bases left in between. The CDR3 region is CASSLNGFPEQFF. CDR3 nucleotide sequence: TGTGCCAGCAGTTTAAATGGGTTTCCTGAGCAGTTCTTC.

CDR3 bases: TGTGCCAGCAGTTGGGGGGGCCTTCGCCTTCTCACAGATACGCAGTATTTT. It is translated as CASSWGGLRLLTDTQYF. The chain carries TRBV28 and TRBJ2-3, with a weak D call TRBD2 (7 bases). This CDR3 has 17 residues. The germline V gene has CDR1 MDHEN and CDR2 SYDVKM. V lost 4 bases, J lost 2 bases, and 19 bases lay in between.

The V call is TRBV9, the J call TRBJ1-5; D gene ambiguous. In germline, CDR1 is SGDLS, CDR2 YYNGEE. This CDR3 contains 12 residues. Trimming stripped 0 bases from V and 9 bases from J, with 7 bases between. CDR3 in amino acids: CASSVEGGPQHF. CDR3 DNA: TGTGCCAGCAGCGTAGAGGGTGGGCCCCAGCATTTT.

The CDR3 nucleotides read TGCAGTGCTAGGCGGCTAGCGGACCTCTTGAGTGAGCAGTTCTTC. It encodes CSARRLADLLSEQFF. The rearrangement links TRBV20-1 to TRBJ2-1, with 7 bases aligning to TRBD2. From germline, CDR1 is DFQATT and CDR2 SNEGSKA (reference sequence). V gave up 3 bases and J gave up 9 bases; unmatched junction bases: 14. The CDR3 is 15 residues long.

V usage is TRBV6-6 and J usage is TRBJ1-2; D uncertain. The CDR3 sequence is 11 residues long. Trimming took off 7 bases at V and 5 bases at J, with 8 bases between the two ends. Germline values: CDR1 MNHNY, CDR2 SVGAGI (reference sequence). DNA of the CDR3: TGTGCCAGCACCGGACCTTATGGCTACACCTTC. As protein: CASTGPYGYTF.

This clonotype was seen just once. The chain employs TRBV20-1 and TRBJ1-1, with D possibly TRBD1 on 6 matching bases. The CDR3 has 14 amino acids. Germline CDR1 and CDR2: DFQATT and SNEGSKA (reference sequence). V shed 5 bases and J shed 3 bases, with 16 bases lying between them. The CDR3 DNA reads as TGCAGTGCTTACAGGGTCGGGCAGGACACTGAAGCTTTCTTT. Its translation: CSAYRVGQDTEAFF.

This clonotype has a single count. The gene calls are TRBV4-3 and TRBJ2-2; 10 bases align to TRBD2. V lost 1 base to trimming and J lost 3 bases; unmatched junction nucleotides: 5. This CDR3 comprises 17 residues. CDR1 LGHNA and CDR2 YSLEER come from the germline V gene. The CDR3 region is CASSQGPSGGDTGELFF. The CDR3 DNA reads as TGCGCCAGCAGCCAAGGCCCTAGCGGGGGTGACACCGGGGAGCTGTTTTTT.

The rearrangement joins TRBV2 to TRBJ2-3, with D unclear. Trimming removed 8 bases from V and 1 base from J, with 7 bases in between. The CDR3 sequence is 12 residues long. Germline-derived CDR1 and CDR2 are SNHLY and FYNNEI. The CDR3 DNA reads as TGTGCCAGCTATGGGGGCACAGATACGCAGTATTTT. Protein sequence: CASYGGTDTQYF.

The chain is built from TRBV6-1 and TRBJ1-2; D unclear. In germline, CDR1 is MNHNS, CDR2 SASEGT. The CDR3 contains 17 residues. V gave up 6 bases and J gave up 4 bases, with 24 bases separating them. CDR3 coding DNA: TGTGCCAGCAGGGAATACGGTTTAACAGCCCAAGGCTATGGCTACACCTTC. Translation: CASREYGLTAQGYGYTF.

This clonotype was seen only once. V is TRBV20-1 and J is TRBJ2-3; 9 nucleotides match TRBD1. This CDR3 spans 15 amino acids. Germline V gene lookup returns CDR1 DFQATT and CDR2 SNEGSKA (reference sequence). The trim removed 2 bases at V and 2 bases at J, leaving 5 bases unmatched. The CDR3 sequence is CSARKGDRDTDTQYF. CDR3 sequence (DNA): TGCAGTGCTAGAAAGGGGGACAGGGACACAGATACGCAGTATTTT.

This chain uses TRBV13 with TRBJ2-6, with no clear D. Between the trimmed V and J ends, which lost 5 bases and 0 bases, there was a span of 8 bases. The germline V gene has CDR1 PRHDT and CDR2 FYEKMQ (reference sequence). This CDR3 region has 15 residues. CDR3 in DNA: TGTGCCAGCAGCCCTCGGTCCTCTGGGGCCAACGTCCTGACTTTC. This translates into CASSPRSSGANVLTF.

V is TRBV20-1 and J is TRBJ2-1, with TRBD1 matching 8 bases. The junction had 7 bases not matched to a gene; V was cut back by 6 bases and J by 9 bases. The CDR3 has 12 residues. Germline V CDR1 and CDR2: DFQATT, SNEGSKA (reference sequence). For the CDR3, the DNA is TGCAGTGCCAGGCAGGGGGCGGGTGAGCAGTTCTTC. This sequence encodes CSARQGAGEQFF.

V usage is TRBV18 and J usage is TRBJ1-5, with D uncertain. CDR3 length: 14 amino acids. Germline CDR1 KGHSH, CDR2 LQKENI. V was trimmed by 5 bases and J by 5 bases, leaving 13 bases between them. DNA of the CDR3: TGTGCCAGCTCAAACCAGTATTTTGATCAGCCCCAGCATTTT. It codes for CASSNQYFDQPQHF. The entire variable domain, with the rest obtained from reference TRBV18 and TRBJ1-5, is as follows: NAGVMQNPRHLVRRRGQEARLRCSPMKGHSHVYWYRQLPEEGLKFMVYLQKENIIDESGMPKERFSAEFPKEGPSILRIQQVVRGDSAAYFCASSNQYFDQPQHFGDGTRLSIL.

J is TRBJ2-7 and V is TRBV7-2; 14 bases map to TRBD2. This CDR3 contains 15 residues. CDR1 is SGHTA and CDR2 is FQGNSA in the germline V gene. V was clipped by 5 bases and J by 2 bases; unmatched bases: 2. CDR3: CASSETSGGAYEQYF. CDR3 nucleotide sequence: TGTGCCAGCAGCGAGACTAGCGGGGGGGCCTACGAGCAGTACTTC. Full variable domain (rest looked up from reference TRBV7-2 and TRBJ2-7): GAGVSQSPSNKVTEKGKDVELRCDPISGHTALYWYRQSLGQGLEFLIYFQGNSAPDKSGLPSDRFSAERTGGSVSTLTIQRTQQEDSAVYLCASSETSGGAYEQYFGPGTRLTVT.